This note documents a single T cell receptor beta chain sequence. This clone's antigen is unknown. The read ends 3 residues shy of where the CDR3 ends; the end is completed using the germline J gene. The sample comes from a study of T cells in women clearing cervical HPV infection (dated by TCRdb to the late 2010s). General notes on the study: The cases were 25 to 30 women with histologically confirmed HPV16-related CIN3 or worse, and 2 of these cases were invasive cancers. Cases and controls were matched on year of sample collection and on age within five years. Nested within Costa Rica's Guanacaste HPV Natural History Study, an exploratory proof-of-principle case-control study compared TCR repertoires across cervical HPV16 outcomes. The 25 or so controls were women who cleared a single incident HPV16 infection within 12 months without developing precancer or cancer. Cases had a median age of about 34 years compared with roughly 37 for controls, and baseline characteristics showed no significant differences between the groups. For cases, the median interval between lesion detection and blood sampling was about 160 days, with an interquartile range of roughly 85 to 220 days. As quality controls, five blinded duplicates were added to each group, bringing the total to 60 or so samples made up of roughly 50 participants and ten or so replicates. The parent cohort enrolled roughly 9,400 women aged 18 or older in Guanacaste, Costa Rica, in about 1992 to 1994 and followed the women for about 7 years. Blood from cases was drawn at the visit where the lesion was first identified, while blood from controls was drawn once the infection was no longer detected. Since HLA typing was available for only a few women, HLA type could not be ruled out as a confounder.

TCR beta CDR3 regions were amplified by multiplex PCR using the immunoSEQ assay from an average of roughly 1,100 ng genomic DNA per sample. Primer bias was corrected in the assay by using a complete synthetic TCR repertoire to establish an amplification baseline. Amplicons were sequenced on the Illumina platform. Per the original workflow: Sequences were error-corrected by clustering with frequency ratios and a modified nearest-neighbor algorithm and were then analyzed in the immunoSEQ Analyzer with IMGT gene definitions. TCR richness and evenness were averaged over 20 rarefaction repeats at each rarefaction depth, excluding samples with fewer sequences than the depth. Wilcoxon rank sum tests with FDR correction were used to compare relative abundances of V, D and J genes between the groups. An intraclass correlation of roughly 96% for TCR richness and an average of roughly 76% across 66 gene segments were obtained from the blinded duplicates. As stored in TCRdb, this immuneACCESS dataset retains in-frame rearrangements with V and J assigned. A fraction of the clones does not appear; measured against another copy, unresolved V genes explain less than half of the discrepancy, and the remainder lacks a known reason. The V and J calls and the clone size are those of that table, but D and trimming were determined from the DNA. The record for this sample contains under 50,000 clones. The ten biggest clones cover about 5% of the sample.

General study outcomes and caveats: The cross-sectional design could not show whether associations preceded infection or resulted from it; effector/memory subsets and HPV-specific T cells were not isolated. T-cell numbers per sample were unknown, so richness differences could reflect varying T-cell content rather than repertoire biology. Across sequencing depths, CIN3+ cases showed significantly higher TCR repertoire richness than controls, but evenness did not differ between the groups. By combining richness with V gene abundances, random forest classifiers separated cases from controls with an estimated AUC of roughly 0.8. Lower TRBV6-7 relative abundance was observed in cases than in controls (around 0.1% versus 0.15%; Bonferroni P = 0.0008).

Every participant had a single incident cervical HPV16 infection, and prevalent HPV16 infections were excluded. Cervical HPV DNA was detected by MY09/MY11 PCR, and genotyping was performed by dot-blot hybridization. About 15 mL of heparinized blood were centrifuged, and the buffy coat was aliquoted, frozen at -30°C, then stored at -80°C. QIAGEN kits were used to extract genomic DNA from the buffy coat specimens. The germline V gene (reference sequence) provides CDR1 SGHNT and CDR2 YYREEE. V and J are trimmed by 4 bases and 10 bases, and the gene matches miss 10 bases of the junction. The CDR3 covers 15 residues, taking in both the cysteine and the phenylalanine. The DNA shown is the part of the CDR3 that was read: 36 bases, in frame from base 1.

The V gene is TRBV5-4 and the J gene is TRBJ1-6, with 8 middle bases fitting TRBD1. The source is a woman aged 18 to 75 with a cervical HPV16 infection that either progressed to CIN3+ or cleared (not recorded which). Material: blood buffy coat. The part of the CDR3 DNA that was read is TGTGCCAGCAGCCGCCCGACAGGGGAGAAATCACCC. It encodes CASSRPTGEKSP. The whole CDR3 reads CASSRPTGEKSPLHF. The reference TRBV5-4 and TRBJ1-6 proteins fill in what lies around the CDR3, so the full variable domain reads ETGVTQSPTHLIKTRGQQVTLRCSSQSGHNTVSWYQQALGQGPQFIFQYYREEENGRGNFPPRFSGLQFPNYSSELNVNALELDDSALYLCASSRPTGEKSPLHFGNGTRLTVT.